Listed below are T cell receptor beta chains from one sample, sequenced in a study of blood T cell repertoires in COVID-19. Profiling relied on immunoSEQ multiplex PCR, and the TCRdb table lists in-frame clones only, not all of them. The table records about 150,000 clones, roughly nine tenths of them present only once. Material for sequencing was peripheral blood. These receptor sequences come from a woman in her sixties with active COVID-19. Both conserved end residues are part of each CDR3. Fields, in order: clone size, CDR3 length, V gene, D gene, J gene, CDR3 protein, CDR3 DNA. A D gene is named only where the DNA matches it firmly. The size field is filled for only some rows; it gives once, few, many or a size class.

.	15	TRBV18	TRBD1	TRBJ2-3	CASSPWVTGENTQYF	TGTGCCAGCTCACCATGGGTGACAGGGGAAAATACGCAGTATTTT
.	13	TRBV3-1/TRBV3-2	TRBD2	TRBJ2-5	CASSWEGRKTQYF	TGTGCCAGCAGCTGGGAGGGTCGGAAGACCCAGTACTTC
.	13	TRBV3-1/TRBV3-2	.	TRBJ2-7	CASSPRGAYEQYF	TGTGCCAGCAGCCCCAGGGGCGCCTACGAGCAGTACTTC
.	16	TRBV4-2	TRBD1	TRBJ2-7	CASSQEALGGIYEQYF	TGTGCCAGCAGCCAAGAGGCGTTAGGGGGCATTTACGAGCAGTACTTC
.	15	TRBV7-6	.	TRBJ2-6	CASSLFLSGANVLTF	TGTGCCAGCAGCTTATTTCTCTCTGGGGCCAACGTCCTGACTTTC
.	11	TRBV20-1	.	TRBJ1-2	CSAEGLGGYTF	TGCAGTGCGGAGGGCCTGGGGGGCTACACCTTC
.	17	TRBV9	TRBD1	TRBJ1-6	CASTKGIRTGENSPLHF	TGTGCCAGCACCAAAGGTATCCGGACAGGGGAAAATTCACCCCTCCACTTT
.	13	TRBV6-6	TRBD1	TRBJ2-5	CASRKGAQETQYF	TGTGCCAGCCGAAAGGGGGCTCAAGAGACCCAGTACTTC
.	15	TRBV6-2/TRBV6-3	TRBD2	TRBJ2-3	CASSYLAGVTDTQYF	TGTGCCAGCAGTTATCTGGCGGGAGTCACAGATACGCAGTATTTT
.	12	TRBV13	TRBD2	TRBJ2-1	CASSTPTSVRFF	TGTGCCAGCAGCACCCCGACTAGCGTTCGGTTCTTC
.	16	TRBV5-1	.	TRBJ1-2	CASSLSPTEELNGYTF	TGCGCCAGCAGCCTAAGCCCGACAGAGGAGTTGAATGGCTACACCTTC
.	15	TRBV7-9	TRBD2	TRBJ2-7	CASSPGTSVTYEQYF	TGTGCCAGCAGCCCGGGTACTAGCGTAACCTACGAGCAGTACTTC
.	14	TRBV18	.	TRBJ1-1	CASSPAVQNTEAFF	TGTGCCAGCTCACCAGCGGTCCAGAACACTGAAGCTTTCTTT
.	11	TRBV20-1	.	TRBJ1-2	CSARGRAGDAF	TGCAGTGCTAGAGGGCGGGCAGGGGACGCCTTC
.	24	TRBV28	TRBD1	TRBJ2-1	CASSSLDMPPRDRGQKLLYNEQFF	TGTGCCAGCAGTTCCCTCGATATGCCGCCCCGGGACAGGGGGCAGAAACTCCTCTACAATGAGCAGTTCTTC
.	17	TRBV5-6	TRBD2	TRBJ2-3	CASSLNSGTSYPDTQYF	TGTGCCAGCAGCTTGAACTCCGGGACTAGTTACCCAGATACGCAGTATTTT
once	15	TRBV28	TRBD1	TRBJ1-3	CASRPRQGEGNTIYF	TGTGCCAGCAGGCCCAGACAGGGGGAGGGAAACACCATATATTTT
.	16	TRBV7-2	.	TRBJ2-3	CASSLTPGSRTDTQYF	TGTGCCAGCAGCTTAACCCCAGGTTCTCGCACAGATACGCAGTATTTT
.	14	TRBV9	.	TRBJ1-2	CASSPLSGGTGYTF	TGTGCCAGCAGCCCCCTCTCCGGGGGGACAGGCTACACCTTC
few	17	TRBV5-1	TRBD1	TRBJ2-3	CASSWEWTGGLFDTQYF	TGCGCCAGCAGCTGGGAGTGGACAGGGGGTTTGTTTGATACGCAGTATTTT
.	13	TRBV30	TRBD1	TRBJ2-7	CASSLTGGGEQYF	TGTGCCTCCTCCCTTACAGGGGGCGGCGAGCAGTACTTC
.	14	TRBV2	.	TRBJ2-1	CASSSRGGYNEQFF	TGTGCCAGCAGTTCCAGGGGCGGGTACAATGAGCAGTTCTTC
once	16	TRBV19	TRBD1	TRBJ1-5	CASSQTTGGAYQPQHF	TGTGCCAGTAGTCAAACGACAGGGGGAGCTTATCAGCCCCAGCATTTT
.	12	TRBV28	.	TRBJ1-2	CASSGGGRGYTF	TGTGCCAGCAGTGGGGGCGGACGGGGCTACACCTTC
.	15	TRBV2	TRBD2	TRBJ2-7	CASSPGTSGGYEQYF	TGTGCCAGCAGTCCCGGGACTAGCGGGGGGTACGAGCAGTACTTC
.	13	TRBV18	.	TRBJ2-7	CASSPPSGNEQYF	TGTGCCAGCTCACCACCGTCGGGAAACGAGCAGTACTTC
once	15	TRBV4-1	.	TRBJ2-5	CASSQAPPRGETQYF	TGCGCCAGCAGCCAAGCACCCCCCAGGGGAGAGACCCAGTACTTC
.	16	TRBV29-1	TRBD2	TRBJ2-3	CSVEGVSGRGVDTQYF	TGCAGCGTTGAAGGAGTCAGCGGGAGGGGAGTGGATACGCAGTATTTT
.	14	TRBV19	.	TRBJ1-6	CASRNREPNSPLHF	TGTGCCAGTAGGAACAGGGAACCTAATTCACCCCTCCACTTT
.	15	TRBV18	.	TRBJ1-4	CASSPEQAQGEKLFF	TGTGCCAGCTCACCCGAACAGGCTCAAGGTGAAAAACTGTTTTTT
.	15	TRBV9	.	TRBJ2-2	CASSVGTIHTGELFF	TGTGCCAGCAGCGTAGGGACTATCCACACCGGGGAGCTGTTTTTT
.	16	TRBV10-3	TRBD2	TRBJ2-5	CAISESPSGAQETQYF	TGTGCCATCAGTGAGAGTCCTAGCGGGGCACAAGAGACCCAGTACTTC
.	18	TRBV7-2	TRBD2	TRBJ2-2	CASSLYGSGGRPTGELFF	TGTGCCAGCAGCTTATATGGTAGCGGGGGCAGACCCACCGGGGAGCTGTTTTTT
.	15	TRBV7-7	TRBD1	TRBJ2-1	CASSSGTGAYNEQFF	TGTGCCAGCAGCTCCGGGACAGGGGCCTACAATGAGCAGTTCTTC
.	15	TRBV6-5	TRBD2	TRBJ2-3	CASSYRREGTDTQYF	TGTGCCAGCAGTTACAGGCGGGAGGGTACAGATACGCAGTATTTT
.	14	TRBV19	TRBD1	TRBJ1-2	CASSLAGTGFLLTF	TGTGCCAGTAGTCTCGCCGGGACAGGATTCCTACTTACCTTC
.	14	TRBV18	.	TRBJ2-5	CASSPTLAQETQYF	TGTGCCAGCTCACCAACACTAGCCCAAGAGACCCAGTACTTC
.	16	TRBV20-1	.	TRBJ2-1	CSASPPPFGHFNEQFF	TGCAGTGCTAGTCCTCCCCCCTTCGGACACTTCAATGAGCAGTTCTTC
.	12	TRBV21-1	.	TRBJ1-1	CASRGANTEAFF	TGTGCCAGCAGGGGGGCGAACACTGAAGCTTTCTTT
few	14	TRBV19	TRBD2	TRBJ2-1	CASSGTSEINEQFF	TGTGCCAGTTCCGGGACTAGCGAGATCAATGAGCAGTTCTTC
.	16	TRBV19	TRBD1	TRBJ2-7	CASSIISRQGAYEQYF	TGTGCCAGTAGTATTATTTCGAGACAGGGGGCGTACGAGCAGTACTTC
.	14	TRBV19	.	TRBJ2-3	CASSHPGGTDTQYF	TGTGCCAGTAGTCATCCGGGGGGCACAGATACGCAGTATTTT
few	13	TRBV6-5	.	TRBJ1-2	CASSSSQENGYTF	TGTGCCAGCAGTTCATCACAGGAAAATGGCTACACCTTC
.	15	TRBV11-2	TRBD1	TRBJ2-7	CASSPDRGPSYEQYF	TGTGCCAGCAGCCCAGACAGGGGTCCTTCCTACGAGCAGTACTTC
.	17	TRBV19	TRBD2	TRBJ2-3	CASSGAPIPSGSDTQYF	TGTGCCAGTAGTGGCGCCCCTATCCCTAGCGGGAGTGATACGCAGTATTTT
.	17	TRBV30	TRBD2	TRBJ2-7	CAWSVQTSGRARGEQYF	TGTGCCTGGAGTGTACAGACTAGCGGGAGGGCTCGGGGTGAGCAGTACTTC
.	17	TRBV5-4	.	TRBJ2-7	CASSFGGAGPSSYEQYF	TGTGCCAGCAGTTTTGGGGGGGCAGGGCCCTCCTCCTACGAGCAGTACTTC
.	14	TRBV5-1	.	TRBJ1-6	CASSFENYNSPLHF	TGCGCCAGCAGCTTTGAGAATTATAATTCACCCCTCCACTTT